What follows are 5 T cell receptor beta chains derived from one specimen sequenced in a study of radiotherapy plus CTLA-4 blockade in lung cancer. Produced via immunoSEQ multiplex PCR; TCRdb's table is partial and in-frame only. The data hold 35,000 or so clones, with around 83% observed a single time. This material consisted of peripheral blood, taken from a patient treated with radiotherapy plus ipilimumab. The receptors stem from a human donor with non-small cell lung cancer who had stable disease on radiotherapy plus ipilimumab.

This clone was seen once. The chain employs TRBV27 and TRBJ2-7; tentatively, D is TRBD2 (5 bases). CDR1 MNHEY and CDR2 SMNVEV come from the germline V gene (reference sequence). V lost 1 base to trimming and J lost 2 bases, with 15 bases between them. The CDR3 covers 16 residues. CDR3 sequence (DNA): TGTGCCAGCAGTTTATTTAGCACTAGTCCCACCTACGAGCAGTACTTC. Protein product: CASSLFSTSPTYEQYF.

This clone came up a few times. The chain recombines TRBV30 with TRBJ2-3; 8 nucleotides agree with TRBD2. Germline CDR1 GTSNPN, CDR2 SVGIG (reference sequence). V dropped 2 bases and J dropped 3; count of bases not matched to a gene: 10. The CDR3 is 16 amino acids. DNA for the CDR3: TGTGCCTGGAGTAACCGAGCGGGAGCTGGTACAGATACGCAGTATTTT. Translating it yields CAWSNRAGAGTDTQYF.

This rearrangement joins TRBV6-5 to TRBJ2-1; 12 bases fit TRBD2. The trim removed 6 bases at V and 9 bases at J, leaving 9 bases unmatched. CDR1 is MNHEY and CDR2 is SVGAGI in the germline V gene. The CDR3 runs 15 residues. CDR3 DNA: TGTGCCAGCAGATTGACTAGCGGGAGATTGAGTGAGCAGTTCTTC. Its translation is CASRLTSGRLSEQFF.

The V and J genes are TRBV2 and TRBJ2-7; 8 bases align to TRBD2. CDR3 length: 16 amino acids. V lost 2 bases and J lost 4; bases outside the gene matches: 10. CDR1 is SNHLY and CDR2 is FYNNEI in the germline V gene. CDR3 in amino acids: CASSEYAPGLGYEQYF. As DNA, the CDR3 is TGTGCCAGCAGTGAATATGCTCCGGGACTAGGGTACGAGCAGTACTTC.

The chain is built from TRBV7-9 and TRBJ2-3, with 8 bases fitting TRBD1. In germline, CDR1 is SEHNR, CDR2 FQNEAQ (reference sequence). V gave up 1 base and J gave up 4 bases; unmatched junction bases: 4. The CDR3 extends over 15 amino acids. For the CDR3, the DNA is TGTGCCAGCAGCTTAGGGGACAGGAGGCCAGATACGCAGTATTTT. This gives the protein CASSLGDRRPDTQYF. The whole variable domain, remainder taken from reference TRBV7-9 and TRBJ2-3, is DTGVSQNPRHKITKRGQNVTFRCDPISEHNRLYWYRQTLGQGPEFLTYFQNEAQLEKSRLLSDRFSAERPKGSFSTLEIQRTEQGDSAMYLCASSLGDRRPDTQYFGPGTRLTVL.